This T cell receptor beta chain was found in a study of blood T cells in healthy people across ages. About the research overall: Capture via template switching afforded approximately one barcoded beta molecule per two T cells.

Study-wide findings and caveats: The recorded TCR beta diversity per million T cells decreased in a roughly linear manner with age. The unknown donor CMV status may have confounded expanded clonotype changes.

Germline CDR1 is ENHRY and CDR2 is SYGVKD. The CDR3 has 11 residues. Comments on this clonotype: Its matching antigen is unknown.

With a J-beta primer mix and a sample-barcoded 5' primer, a second PCR ran about 6 to 11 cycles. Every cDNA was tagged by a template-switch adaptor with 12 random nucleotides. MiXCR, applied by TCRdb to the 5' RACE reads, yields one record per CDR3 protein. Of about 1,400,000 distinct CDR3 sequences in the sample, roughly 40% were seen once. The chain employs TRBV10-3 and TRBJ2-5; D not resolved. The J call may not be correct, given that the DNA end is closer to TRBJ2-7. The receptor was derived from a woman aged 18-29 years in good health. Specimen: blood. The DNA of the CDR3 is TGTGCCACCCTGGGCGGCTACGAGCAGTACTTC. It specifies CATLGGYEQYF.